This TCR beta chain was profiled in a study of T cells in Graves' hyperthyroidism and ophthalmopathy. General observations from the study: For ophthalmopathy, model prediction preceded onset by a median roughly 5.9 months.

This clonotype was seen ten or more times. No antigen is known for it. Amplification targeted TCR beta CDR3 regions from RNA transcripts. The study used the HTBI primer set for a first-round RT-PCR of the TCR CDR3. Each CDR3 protein gets one entry after TCRdb re-called the multiplex PCR reads with MiXCR. The sample consists of under 350,000 distinct CDR3 sequences, approximately 15% of them appearing once. The ends lost 5 bases at V and 3 bases at J; junction bases unmatched: 8. The CDR3 covers 17 residues. Out of 10 ml of fresh peripheral blood came the PBMCs. This receptor was obtained from a woman aged 55-69 years with Graves' ophthalmopathy. The sequencing sample was made of blood. This chain links TRBV12-3 or TRBV12-4 with TRBJ2-6; 9 bases map to TRBD1. The CDR3 nucleotides read TGTGCCAGCAGTCTACAGGGGGCTCTAGGTGGGGCCAACGTCCTGACTTTC. Its translation: CASSLQGALGGANVLTF.